The present TCR beta chain was sequenced within a study of TIL therapy for anti-PD-1-resistant metastatic lung cancer. About the study: Median tumor PD-L1 proportion score was 5.5% to 6.5%.

Time point described: pre-treatment sample, taken before nivolumab and TIL therapy. Pleural nodules or supraclavicular lymph nodes made up most of the excised metastases sampled. The germline V gene encodes CDR1 KGHSH and CDR2 LQKENI. J lost 8 bases, V lost 1 base, and 5 bases had no gene match. The CDR3 has 15 residues. This was the immunoSEQ v3 assay. TCRdb's table, derived via immunoSEQ multiplex PCR, lists solely in-frame clones and lacks some. Among several thousand clones listed, about 70% were seen once. With respect to this clone: Its antigen is still unknown.

Points from the study as a whole: Patients were highly selected, enriched for treatment-naive, never-smoker and oncogene-addicted cases. Compared with baseline intratumoral T cells, expanded TIL cultures were more clonal and less diverse (roughly 6.3% vs 31%).

The material sequenced was tumor tissue, taken at baseline. The V and J genes are TRBV18 and TRBJ2-1, with 10 bases matching TRBD1. This TCR was sampled from a person between 30 and 80 years old with non-small cell lung cancer. The CDR3 DNA follows: TGTGCCAGCTCACCACGATCGACAGGGGGCGATGAGCAGTTCTTC. Protein: CASSPRSTGGDEQFF.